The 11 T cell receptor beta chains below come from one sample, sequenced in a study of T cells after yellow fever vaccination. TCRdb re-called the 5' RACE reads with MiXCR, one entry per CDR3 protein. The sample contains about 550,000 distinct CDR3 sequences, roughly a fifth of which appear only once. Source: PBMCs, taken 15 days after the yellow fever booster vaccination. These TCRs come from a young man who received the YFV17D yellow fever vaccine.

This chain joins TRBV7-9 and TRBJ1-1, with D unresolved. The V gene lost 2 bases and the J gene lost 5 bases, with 18 bases spanning the gap. Germline assignment: CDR1 SEHNR and CDR2 FQNEAQ (reference sequence). The CDR3 is made up of 16 amino acids. In DNA, the CDR3 is TGTGCCAGCAGCTTACCCACAAGCCGCCTTAGAACTGAAGCTTTCTTT. Protein product: CASSLPTSRLRTEAFF.

This clonotype was counted a single time. This chain connects TRBV5-1 to TRBJ2-2; 9 bases line up with TRBD1. Germline V gene sequence: CDR1 SGHRS, CDR2 YFSETQ. V lost 5 bases to trimming and J lost 4 bases; unmatched junction nucleotides: 6. The CDR3 has 15 residues. This chain's CDR3 is CASRQGQGSTGELFF. The CDR3 DNA reads as TGCGCCAGCAGACAGGGACAGGGTAGCACCGGGGAGCTGTTTTTT.

A few counts support this clonotype. The rearrangement links TRBV5-1 to TRBJ1-2; no clear D gene. This CDR3 is built from 20 residues. Trimming took off 0 bases at V and 5 bases at J, with 29 bases between the two ends. Per germline, CDR1 SGHRS and CDR2 YFSETQ. This CDR3 is CASSLAGGGRAGTNYYGYTF. Written as DNA, the CDR3 is TGCGCCAGCAGCTTGGCCGGAGGAGGAAGGGCAGGCACGAACTATTATGGCTACACCTTC.

V usage is TRBV6-2 or TRBV6-3 and J usage is TRBJ1-1, with D perhaps matching TRBD1 (6 bases). CDR3 length equals 13 residues. CDR1 is MNHEY and CDR2 is SVGEGT in the germline V gene. The V and J ends lost 2 bases and 7 bases respectively, with 11 bases between them. The DNA of the CDR3 is TGTGCCAGCAGTTACCTGGGGACATTTGAAGCTTTCTTT. It translates to CASSYLGTFEAFF.

This chain links TRBV9 with TRBJ2-2; D is unresolved. There are 17 residues in the CDR3. V lost 2 bases and J 3 bases, leaving 17 bases between the germline ends. In germline, CDR1 is SGDLS, CDR2 YYNGEE. The CDR3 nucleotides are TGTGCCAGCAGCGTGGCAAGAAGTAGGGAACACACCGGGGAGCTGTTTTTT. Its translation: CASSVARSREHTGELFF.

This clonotype has ten or more counts. This rearrangement joins TRBV18 to TRBJ2-7, with 7 bases fitting TRBD2. Germline CDR1 KGHSH, CDR2 LQKENI. The CDR3 is made up of 15 amino acids. J gave up 0 bases and V 3 bases, and 5 bases lay outside the gene matches. The CDR3 DNA sequence: TGTGCCAGCTCACCTGGGCTAGCGGCCTCCTACGAGCAGTACTTC. This gives the protein CASSPGLAASYEQYF. The whole variable domain, filled in from reference TRBV18 and TRBJ2-7, reads NAGVMQNPRHLVRRRGQEARLRCSPMKGHSHVYWYRQLPEEGLKFMVYLQKENIIDESGMPKERFSAEFPKEGPSILRIQQVVRGDSAAYFCASSPGLAASYEQYFGPGTRLTVT.

This clonotype was counted only a few times. The chain employs TRBV7-8 and TRBJ1-6, with no clear D. Germline V CDR1 and CDR2: SGHVS, FQNEAQ. The CDR3 has 15 amino acids. V lost 8 bases and J 7 bases, leaving 18 bases between the germline ends. The CDR3 DNA is TGTGCCAGCGCTCTGGAAGAGACGGAGAATTCACCCCTCCACTTT. This gives the protein CASALEETENSPLHF.

The V call is TRBV12-3 or TRBV12-4, the J call TRBJ1-2; no reliable D call. Trimming pared 3 bases from V and 4 bases from J, leaving 9 bases between. The CDR3 spans 13 residues. CDR3 loop: CASSFGVAYGYTF. CDR3 coding DNA: TGTGCCAGCAGTTTCGGGGTGGCCTATGGCTACACCTTC.

The chain is built from TRBV6-6 and TRBJ2-3; D is perhaps TRBD2 (5 bases). The germline V gene has CDR1 MNHNY and CDR2 SVGAGI (reference sequence). Between the trimmed V and J ends, which lost 5 bases and 2 bases, there was a span of 8 bases. The CDR3 covers 13 residues. This chain's CDR3 is CASSRTLTDTQYF. The DNA for the CDR3 is TGTGCCAGCAGTAGGACTCTCACAGATACGCAGTATTTT.

V is TRBV18 and J is TRBJ2-3, with 8 bases that match TRBD1. The CDR3 sequence is 14 residues long. Trimming removed 1 base from V and 5 bases from J; junction bases left unmatched: 2. The germline CDR1 and CDR2 sequences are KGHSH and LQKENI. The CDR3, as DNA: TGTGCCAGCTCACCACGACAGGGGATAGATACGCAGTATTTT. Translating it yields CASSPRQGIDTQYF.

This clonotype was found a few times. The V call is TRBV29-1, the J call TRBJ2-5; 16 bases agree with TRBD2. This CDR3 has 13 residues. Germline assignment: CDR1 SQVTM and CDR2 ANQGSEA. The trim removed 7 bases at V and 7 bases at J, leaving 3 bases unmatched. The CDR3 spells CSGGTSGRGTQYF. CDR3 DNA: TGCAGCGGAGGGACTAGCGGGAGGGGGACCCAGTACTTC.